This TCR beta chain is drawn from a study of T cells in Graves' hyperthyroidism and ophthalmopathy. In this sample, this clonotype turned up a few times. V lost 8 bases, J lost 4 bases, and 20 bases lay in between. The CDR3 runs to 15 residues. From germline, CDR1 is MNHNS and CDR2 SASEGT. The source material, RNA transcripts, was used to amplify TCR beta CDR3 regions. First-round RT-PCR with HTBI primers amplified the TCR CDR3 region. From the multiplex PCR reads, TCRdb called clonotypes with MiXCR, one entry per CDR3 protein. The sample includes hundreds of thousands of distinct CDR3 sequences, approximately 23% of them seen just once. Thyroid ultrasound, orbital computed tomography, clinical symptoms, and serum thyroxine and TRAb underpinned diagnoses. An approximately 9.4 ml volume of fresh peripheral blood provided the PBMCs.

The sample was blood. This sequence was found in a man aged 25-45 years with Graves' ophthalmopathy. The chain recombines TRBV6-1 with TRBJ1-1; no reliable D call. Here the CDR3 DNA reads TGTGCCAGCGCTAGCGGAGGAGGGAGGGTCACTGAAGCTTTCTTT. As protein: CASASGGGRVTEAFF.